This passage covers 8 T cell receptor beta chains from one sample sequenced in a study of blood T cell repertoires in COVID-19. TCRdb keeps only in-frame clones here, not all; method: immunoSEQ multiplex PCR. The repertoire includes about 300,000 clones, 85% to 90% of them detected once, and over 5% sits in the top ten. Input material: peripheral blood. Receptor source: a woman between 45 and 60 years old with COVID-19, enrolled during active disease.

This clone was found once. The chain carries TRBV7-9 and TRBJ2-1; TRBD2 matches at 7 bases. The CDR3 extends over 16 amino acids. Unmatched junction bases numbered 11, after V lost 1 base and J lost 8 bases. CDR1 is SEHNR, CDR2 FQNEAQ, per germline (reference sequence). This CDR3 reads CASSLGGAGWGYEQFF. The CDR3 nucleotides are TGTGCCAGCAGCTTAGGAGGAGCGGGATGGGGGTATGAGCAGTTCTTC.

This rearrangement joins TRBV5-4 to TRBJ1-2; 8 bases are a match to TRBD1. There are 13 residues in the CDR3. Unmatched junction bases numbered 6, after V lost 4 bases and J lost 7 bases. Germline V gene data show CDR1 as SGHNT and CDR2 as YYREEE (reference sequence). CDR3 in DNA: TGTGCCAGCAGCACGGACAGGGCTCCTGGCTACACCTTC. Amino acid sequence: CASSTDRAPGYTF.

Turning to this clone: A much larger clone lies one base from this, so it may be a read error. This chain links TRBV19 with TRBJ1-2, with 8 bases identical to TRBD1. Germline CDR1 reads LNHDA; CDR2 reads SQIVND (reference sequence). V was clipped by 5 bases and J by 7 bases; unmatched bases: 3. The CDR3 is 12 residues long. The CDR3 reads CASSQGAGGYTF. Here the CDR3 DNA reads TGTGCCAGTAGTCAGGGGGCGGGTGGCTACACCTTC. Supplemented by reference TRBV19 and TRBJ1-2, the full variable domain reads DGGITQSPKYLFRKEGQNVTLSCEQNLNHDAMYWYRQDPGQGLRLIYYSQIVNDFQKGDIAEGYSVSREKKESFPLTVTSAQKNPTAFYLCASSQGAGGYTFGSGTRLTVV.

The genes are TRBV9 and TRBJ2-1; a possible D gene is TRBD2 (6 bases). V was pared by 2 bases and J by 4 bases, with 13 bases between. CDR3 size: 15 residues. The germline gives CDR1 SGDLS, CDR2 YYNGEE. CDR3 nucleotides: TGTGCCAGCAGCGTGGGGGGAGTGGCTTACAATGAGCAGTTCTTC. This sequence encodes CASSVGGVAYNEQFF.

The chain links TRBV19 to TRBJ1-2; 7 nucleotides agree with TRBD1. The V gene's germline CDR1 is LNHDA and CDR2 SQIVND (reference sequence). V shed 4 bases, J shed 2 bases, and the junction held 7 bases outside the gene matches. The CDR3 length is 15 residues. CDR3 coding DNA: TGTGCCAGTAGTACCGGACAGGTTCGAAACTATGGCTACACCTTC. Translation gives CASSTGQVRNYGYTF.

V is TRBV30 and J is TRBJ1-2; 9 bases are a match to TRBD1. Germline V gene lookup returns CDR1 GTSNPN and CDR2 SVGIG (reference sequence). The CDR3 is 15 amino acids. Trimming removed 8 bases from V and 4 bases from J; junction bases left unmatched: 14. The CDR3 region has the DNA TGTGCCACGAGCGAGGGACAGGGACTCGGCTATGGCTACACCTTC. This translates into CATSEGQGLGYGYTF.

V gene TRBV4-1 combines with J gene TRBJ2-5; unclear D gene. Germline V gene data show CDR1 as MGHRA and CDR2 as YSYEKL. Trimming cost V 0 bases and J 5 bases, with 13 bases left between them. CDR3 length: 15 amino acids. CDR3 sequence: CASSQDRLVRETQYF. The DNA for the CDR3 is TGCGCCAGCAGCCAAGATCGTCTCGTTCGGGAGACCCAGTACTTC.

This chain joins TRBV30 and TRBJ2-1, with TRBD1 as a possible D gene (5 bases). Per the germline V gene, CDR1 is GTSNPN and CDR2 is SVGIG (reference sequence). The germline V and J ends were trimmed by 8 bases and 4 bases, with 12 bases remaining between them. CDR3 size: 12 residues. The CDR3: CALRAVYNEQFF. DNA for the CDR3: TGTGCCCTCAGGGCAGTTTACAATGAGCAGTTCTTC.